This TCR beta chain was captured in a study of cytomegalovirus exposure and HLA in healthy donors. Findings and limits, study-wide: High specificity and sensitivity for cytomegalovirus status were reported for the classifier.

PCR primers comprised 60 Vbeta and 13 Jbeta primers. Using immunoSEQ multiplex PCR, the repertoire was profiled, and TCRdb retains in-frame clones only, with some absent. The sample consists of 100,000 to 150,000 clones, 72% of them appearing once. Remarks on this clone: Antigen: not known.

The sequence was collected from a man over 45 in good health and CMV-seropositive. The sequencing input was PBMCs.

In DNA, the CDR3 is TGTGCCAGCAGACCGGGGGGCGTAGATACGCAGTATTTT. Amino acids: CASRPGGVDTQYF. The V call is TRBV6-5, the J call TRBJ2-3, with D possibly being TRBD2 (7 bases). The germline V and J ends were trimmed by 6 bases and 5 bases, with 12 bases remaining between them. This CDR3 comprises 13 residues. Germline V gives CDR1 MNHEY, CDR2 SVGAGI.